The clone carrying this TCR beta chain was seen once. Germline CDR1 reads MNHNY; CDR2 reads SVGAGI (reference sequence). V shed 5 bases, J shed 5 bases, and the junction held 11 bases outside the gene matches. The CDR3 extends over 16 amino acids. Using immunoSEQ multiplex PCR, the repertoire was profiled, and TCRdb retains in-frame clones only, with some absent. The data hold 2 million to 2.5 million clones, with 95% observed a single time. The sample comes from a study of shared clonotypes between healthy human individuals. The TCR originated in a man between 18 and 29 years old in good health. Sequencing input: naive CD4+ T cells sorted from blood. Stated subset: CD45RA+ positively selected. This chain joins TRBV6-6 and TRBJ2-3; 9 bases are a match to TRBD1. The CDR3 here is CASSTPGTGRGDTQYF. In DNA form, the CDR3 reads TGTGCCAGCAGTACTCCCGGGACAGGGCGGGGAGATACGCAGTATTTT.